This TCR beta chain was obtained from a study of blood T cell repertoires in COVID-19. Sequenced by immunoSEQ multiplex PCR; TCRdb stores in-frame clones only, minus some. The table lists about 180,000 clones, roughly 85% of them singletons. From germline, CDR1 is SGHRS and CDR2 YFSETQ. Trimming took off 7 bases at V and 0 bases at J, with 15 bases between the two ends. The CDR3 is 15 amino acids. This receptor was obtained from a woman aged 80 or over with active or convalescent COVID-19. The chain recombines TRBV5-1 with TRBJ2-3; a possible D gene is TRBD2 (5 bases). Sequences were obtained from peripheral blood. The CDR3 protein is CASGHGSGSTDTQYF. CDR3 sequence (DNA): TGCGCCAGCGGTCACGGCAGCGGAAGCACAGATACGCAGTATTTT.